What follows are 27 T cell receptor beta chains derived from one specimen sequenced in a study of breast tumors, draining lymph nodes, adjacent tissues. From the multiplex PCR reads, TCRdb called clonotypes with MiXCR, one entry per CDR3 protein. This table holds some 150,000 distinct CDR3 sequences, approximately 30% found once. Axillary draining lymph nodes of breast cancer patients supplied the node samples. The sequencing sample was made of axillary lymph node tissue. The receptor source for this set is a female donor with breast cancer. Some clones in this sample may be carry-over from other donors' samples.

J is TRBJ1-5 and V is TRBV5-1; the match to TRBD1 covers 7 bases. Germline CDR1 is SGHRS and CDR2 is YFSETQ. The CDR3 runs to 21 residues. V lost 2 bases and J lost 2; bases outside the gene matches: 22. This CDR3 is CASSLLRSGAGGRIGNQPQHF. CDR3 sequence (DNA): TGCGCCAGCAGCTTACTCAGATCCGGGGCAGGGGGTCGGATTGGCAATCAGCCCCAGCATTTT.

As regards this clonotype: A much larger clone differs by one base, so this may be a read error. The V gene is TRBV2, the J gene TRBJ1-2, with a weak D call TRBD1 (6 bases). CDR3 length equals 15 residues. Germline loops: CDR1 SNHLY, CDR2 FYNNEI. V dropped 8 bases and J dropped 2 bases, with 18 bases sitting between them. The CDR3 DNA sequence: TGTGCCAGCCGCCCCGACAGGCTTCTCAACTATGGCTACACCTTC. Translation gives CASRPDRLLNYGYTF.

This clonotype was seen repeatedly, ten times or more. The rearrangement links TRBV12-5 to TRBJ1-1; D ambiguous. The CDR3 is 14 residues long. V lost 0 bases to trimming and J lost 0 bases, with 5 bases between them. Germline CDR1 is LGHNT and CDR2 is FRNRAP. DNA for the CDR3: TGTGCTAGTGGTTTGGTACTAGTGAACACTGAAGCTTTCTTT. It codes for CASGLVLVNTEAFF.

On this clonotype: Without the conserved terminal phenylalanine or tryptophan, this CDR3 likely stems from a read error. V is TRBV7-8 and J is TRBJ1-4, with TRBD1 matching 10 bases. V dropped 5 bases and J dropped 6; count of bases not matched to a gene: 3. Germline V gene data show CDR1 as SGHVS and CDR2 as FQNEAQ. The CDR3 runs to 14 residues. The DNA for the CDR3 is TGTGCCAGCAGCAGGGGACAGGGGCATGAAAAACTGTTTTGT. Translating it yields CASSRGQGHEKLFC.

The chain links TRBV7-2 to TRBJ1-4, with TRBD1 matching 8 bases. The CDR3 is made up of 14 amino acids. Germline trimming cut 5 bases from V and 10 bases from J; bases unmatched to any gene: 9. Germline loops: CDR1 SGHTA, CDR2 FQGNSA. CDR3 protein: CASSHGTGATKLFF. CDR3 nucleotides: TGTGCCAGCAGCCATGGGACAGGAGCAACAAAACTGTTTTTT.

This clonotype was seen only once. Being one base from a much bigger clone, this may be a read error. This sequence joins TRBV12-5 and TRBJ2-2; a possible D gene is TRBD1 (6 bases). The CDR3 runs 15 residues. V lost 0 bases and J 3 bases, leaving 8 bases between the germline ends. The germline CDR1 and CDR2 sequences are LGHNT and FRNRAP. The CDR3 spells CASGLVKGDTGELFF. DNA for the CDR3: TGTGCTAGTGGTTTGGTCAAGGGGGACACCGGGGAGCTGTTTTTT.

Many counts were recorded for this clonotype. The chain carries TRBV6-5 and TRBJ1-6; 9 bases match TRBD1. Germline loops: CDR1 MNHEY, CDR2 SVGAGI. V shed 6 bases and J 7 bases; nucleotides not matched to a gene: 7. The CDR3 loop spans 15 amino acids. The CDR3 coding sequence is TGTGCCAGCAGCTTAGGACAGGGGATAAATTCACCCCTCCACTTT. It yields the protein CASSLGQGINSPLHF.

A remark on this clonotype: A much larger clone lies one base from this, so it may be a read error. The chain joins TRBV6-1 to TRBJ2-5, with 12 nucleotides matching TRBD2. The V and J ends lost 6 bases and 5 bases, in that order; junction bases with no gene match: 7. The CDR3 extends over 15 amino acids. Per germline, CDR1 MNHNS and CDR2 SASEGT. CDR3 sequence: CASSRQTSGSETQYF. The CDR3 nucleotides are TGTGCCAGCAGCCGTCAGACTAGCGGGAGTGAGACCCAGTACTTC.

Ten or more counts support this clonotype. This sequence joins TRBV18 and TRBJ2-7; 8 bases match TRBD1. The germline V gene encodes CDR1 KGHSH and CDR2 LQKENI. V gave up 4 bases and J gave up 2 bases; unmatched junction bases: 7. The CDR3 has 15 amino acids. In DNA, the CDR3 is TGTGCCAGCTCACTACAGGGGGGAATAGCCTACGAGCAGTACTTC. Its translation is CASSLQGGIAYEQYF.

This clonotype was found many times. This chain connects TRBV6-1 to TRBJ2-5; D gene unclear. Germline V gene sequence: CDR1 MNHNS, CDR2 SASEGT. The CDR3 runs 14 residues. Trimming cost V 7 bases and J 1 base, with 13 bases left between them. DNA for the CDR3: TGTGCCAGCACCTCAACGGTTATCCAAGAGACCCAGTACTTC. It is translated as CASTSTVIQETQYF.

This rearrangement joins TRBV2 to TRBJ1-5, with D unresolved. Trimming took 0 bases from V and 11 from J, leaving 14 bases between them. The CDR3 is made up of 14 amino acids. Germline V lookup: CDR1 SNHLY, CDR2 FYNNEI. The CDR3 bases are TGTGCCAGCAGTGAAGCGTTCGGCGGGGAGACCCAGCATTTT. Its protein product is CASSEAFGGETQHF.

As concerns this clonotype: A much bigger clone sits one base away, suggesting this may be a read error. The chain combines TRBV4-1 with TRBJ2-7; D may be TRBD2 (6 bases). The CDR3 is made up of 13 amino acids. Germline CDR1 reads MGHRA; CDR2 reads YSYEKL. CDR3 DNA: TGCGCCAGCAGCCCTCGGGACTTCGAAGAGCGGTACTTC. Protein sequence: CASSPRDFEERYF.

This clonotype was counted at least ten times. The CDR3 DNA reads as TGTGCCAGCAGGACCCTAGAGGGTGAGCAGTTCTTC. Protein: CASRTLEGEQFF. The J gene is TRBJ2-1, the V gene TRBV27; D possibly corresponds to TRBD2 (5 bases). CDR1 is MNHEY, CDR2 SMNVEV, per germline (reference sequence). The V gene lost 6 bases and the J gene lost 9 bases, with 12 bases spanning the gap. CDR3 length equals 12 residues.

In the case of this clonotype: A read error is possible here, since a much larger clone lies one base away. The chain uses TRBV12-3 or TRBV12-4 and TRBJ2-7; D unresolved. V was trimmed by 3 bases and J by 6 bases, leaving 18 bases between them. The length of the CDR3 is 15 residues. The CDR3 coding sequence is TGTGCCAGCAGTTTCGATGCCGTCGGATTGGGCGAGCAGTACTTC. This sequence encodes CASSFDAVGLGEQYF.

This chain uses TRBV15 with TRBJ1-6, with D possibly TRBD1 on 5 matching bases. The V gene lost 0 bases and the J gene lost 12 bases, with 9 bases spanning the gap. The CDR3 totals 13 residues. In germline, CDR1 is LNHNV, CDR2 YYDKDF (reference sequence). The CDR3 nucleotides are TGTGCCACCAGCAGAGATCAGGGAGTACCCCTCCACTTT. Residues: CATSRDQGVPLHF. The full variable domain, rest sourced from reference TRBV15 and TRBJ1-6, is DAMVIQNPRYQVTQFGKPVTLSCSQTLNHNVMYWYQQKSSQAPKLLFHYYDKDFNNEADTPDNFQSRRPNTSFCFLDIRSPGLGDTAMYLCATSRDQGVPLHFGNGTRLTVT.

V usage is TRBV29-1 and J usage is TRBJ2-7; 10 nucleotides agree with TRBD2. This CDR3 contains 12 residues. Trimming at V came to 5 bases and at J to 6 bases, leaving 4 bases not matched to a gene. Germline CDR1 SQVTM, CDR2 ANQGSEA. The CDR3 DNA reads TGCAGCGTTCGGCTAGCGGGAGTCGAGCAGTACTTC. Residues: CSVRLAGVEQYF.

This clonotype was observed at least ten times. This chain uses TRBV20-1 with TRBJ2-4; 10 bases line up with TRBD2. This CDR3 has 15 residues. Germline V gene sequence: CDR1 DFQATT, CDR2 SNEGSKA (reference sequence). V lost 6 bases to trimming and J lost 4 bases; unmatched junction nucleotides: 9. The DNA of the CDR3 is TGCAGTGCCCCAGATACTAGCGGGATGAAAAACATTCAGTACTTC. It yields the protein CSAPDTSGMKNIQYF.

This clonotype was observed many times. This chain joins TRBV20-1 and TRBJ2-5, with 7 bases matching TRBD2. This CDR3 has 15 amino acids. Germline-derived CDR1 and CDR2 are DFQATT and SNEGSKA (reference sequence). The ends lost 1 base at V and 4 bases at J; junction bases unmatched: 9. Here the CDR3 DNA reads TGCAGTGCTAGAGCGGGAGGACTGAGCGGAGAGACCCAGTACTTC. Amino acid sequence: CSARAGGLSGETQYF.

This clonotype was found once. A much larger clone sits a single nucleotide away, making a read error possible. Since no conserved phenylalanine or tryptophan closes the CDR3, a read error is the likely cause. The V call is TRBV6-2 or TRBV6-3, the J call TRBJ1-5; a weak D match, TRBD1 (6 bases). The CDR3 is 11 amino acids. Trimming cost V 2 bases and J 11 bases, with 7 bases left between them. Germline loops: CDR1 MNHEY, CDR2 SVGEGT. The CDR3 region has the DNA TGTGCCAGCAGTTACAGGGGGACCCAGCATTCT. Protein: CASSYRGTQHS.

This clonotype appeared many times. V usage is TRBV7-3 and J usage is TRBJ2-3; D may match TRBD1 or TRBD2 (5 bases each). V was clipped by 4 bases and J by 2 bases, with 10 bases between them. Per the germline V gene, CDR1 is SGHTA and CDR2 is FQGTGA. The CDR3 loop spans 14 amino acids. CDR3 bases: TGTGCCAGCAGCTACGGGACGAACACAGATACGCAGTATTTT. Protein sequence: CASSYGTNTDTQYF.

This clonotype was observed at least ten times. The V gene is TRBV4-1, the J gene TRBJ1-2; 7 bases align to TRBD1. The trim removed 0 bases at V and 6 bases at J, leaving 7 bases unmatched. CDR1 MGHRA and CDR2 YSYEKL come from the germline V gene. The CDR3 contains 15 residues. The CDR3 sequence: CASSQDKGAFHGYTF. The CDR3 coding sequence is TGCGCCAGCAGCCAAGATAAGGGGGCATTTCATGGCTACACCTTC.

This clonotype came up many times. CDR3 residues: CASSPPGQAIYNEQFF. CDR3 nucleotides: TGTGCCAGCTCACCACCCGGACAAGCAATCTACAATGAGCAGTTCTTC. The V call is TRBV18, the J call TRBJ2-1; TRBD1 is a possible D gene (5 bases). Germline loops: CDR1 KGHSH, CDR2 LQKENI. CDR3 length: 16 amino acids. Trimming stripped 0 bases from V and 3 bases from J, with 12 bases between.

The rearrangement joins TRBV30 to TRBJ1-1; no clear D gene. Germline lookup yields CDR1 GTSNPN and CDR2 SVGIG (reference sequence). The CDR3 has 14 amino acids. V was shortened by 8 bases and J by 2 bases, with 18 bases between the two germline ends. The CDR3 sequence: CAGLTGPTNTEAFF. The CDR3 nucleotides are TGTGCCGGATTAACCGGGCCAACTAACACTGAAGCTTTCTTT.

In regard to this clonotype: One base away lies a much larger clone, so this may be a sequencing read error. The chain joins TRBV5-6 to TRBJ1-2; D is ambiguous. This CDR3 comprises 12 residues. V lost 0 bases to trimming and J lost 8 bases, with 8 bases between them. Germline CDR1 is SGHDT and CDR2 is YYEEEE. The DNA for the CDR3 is TGTGCCAGCAGCTTGGGGGTTACCGGCTACACCTTC. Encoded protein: CASSLGVTGYTF.

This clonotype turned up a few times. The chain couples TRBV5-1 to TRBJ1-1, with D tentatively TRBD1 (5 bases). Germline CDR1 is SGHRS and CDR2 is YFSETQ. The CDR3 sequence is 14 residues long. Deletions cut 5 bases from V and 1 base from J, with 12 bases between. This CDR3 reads CASSPDSRNTEAFF. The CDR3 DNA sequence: TGCGCCAGCAGTCCCGACAGTAGGAACACTGAAGCTTTCTTT.

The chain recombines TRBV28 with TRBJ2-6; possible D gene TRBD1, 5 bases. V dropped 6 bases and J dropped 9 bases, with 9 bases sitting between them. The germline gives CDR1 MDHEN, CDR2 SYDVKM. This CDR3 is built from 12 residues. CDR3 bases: TGTGCCAGCAGGACAGACCTCAACGTCCTGACTTTC. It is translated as CASRTDLNVLTF.

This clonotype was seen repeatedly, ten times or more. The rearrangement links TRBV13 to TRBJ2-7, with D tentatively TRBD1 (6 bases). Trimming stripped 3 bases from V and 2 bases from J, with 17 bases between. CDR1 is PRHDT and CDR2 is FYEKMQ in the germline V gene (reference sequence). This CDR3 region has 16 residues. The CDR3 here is CASSFNLRGFPYEQYF. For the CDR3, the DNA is TGTGCCAGCAGCTTCAACCTTAGGGGGTTCCCCTACGAGCAGTACTTC. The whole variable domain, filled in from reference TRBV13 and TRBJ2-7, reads AAGVIQSPRHLIKEKRETATLKCYPIPRHDTVYWYQQGPGQDPQFLISFYEKMQSDKGSIPDRFSAQQFSDYHSELNMSSLELGDSALYFCASSFNLRGFPYEQYFGPGTRLTVT.